This entry features one T cell receptor beta chain sequence. The target antigen is unknown. Sorting defined conventional CD4 T cells as CD4+CD127+. The sample comes from a study of B cell selection in AIRE deficiency. General study points: Healthy donors alone shared under 35% of 3,500 to 4,000 Treg sequences; patients alone 8.5% to 10%.

Some clones are missing from TCRdb's copy, which holds only in-frame ones; the method was immunoSEQ multiplex PCR. Among under 25,000 clones listed, more than 95% were seen once. The receptor was derived from a human donor with AIRE deficiency. The sequenced material came from conventional CD4+ T cells sorted from PBMCs.

The CDR3 DNA follows: TGTGCCAGCAGCCAAGATCCGGGGACTAGCGTATACGGGGAGCTGTTTTTT. Encoded protein: CASSQDPGTSVYGELFF. The chain recombines TRBV4-2 with TRBJ2-2; 10 bases are a match to TRBD2. Germline-derived CDR1 and CDR2 are LGHNA and YNFKEQ. CDR3 length: 17 residues. V dropped 0 bases and J dropped 7; count of bases not matched to a gene: 8.